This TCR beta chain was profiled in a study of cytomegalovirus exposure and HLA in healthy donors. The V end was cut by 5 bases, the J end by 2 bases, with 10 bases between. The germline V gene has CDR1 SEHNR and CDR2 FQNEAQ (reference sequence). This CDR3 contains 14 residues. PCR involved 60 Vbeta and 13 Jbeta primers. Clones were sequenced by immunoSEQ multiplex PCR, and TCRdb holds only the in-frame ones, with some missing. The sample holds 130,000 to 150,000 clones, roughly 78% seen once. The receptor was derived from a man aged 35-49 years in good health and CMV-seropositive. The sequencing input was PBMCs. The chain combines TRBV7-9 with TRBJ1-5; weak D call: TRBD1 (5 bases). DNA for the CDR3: TGTGCCAGCAGCCCCGGGGGGGGCAATCAGCCCCAGCATTTT. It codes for CASSPGGGNQPQHF.